This T cell receptor beta chain is drawn from a study of CD8 T cells in Susac syndrome. In the multiple sclerosis control group, patients were treatment-naive and had stable or active relapsing-remitting disease. Negative isolation was used for CD8+ and CD4+ T cells, and FACS enrichment was applied to TEMRA cells. An input of about 0.5 to 1 ug of RNA was subjected to reverse transcription using random hexamers. The method of amplification for TCR beta CDR3 was immunoSEQ multiplex PCR, covering 54 Vbeta and 13 Jbeta. MiXCR, applied by TCRdb to the immunoSEQ multiplex PCR reads, yields one record per CDR3 protein. The profile covers approximately 140,000 distinct CDR3 sequences, with approximately 95% appearing a single time and 0.095% to 0.14% taken by the ten largest. The CDR3 has 15 amino acids. V dropped 5 bases and J dropped 5 bases, with 14 bases sitting between them. Germline-derived CDR1 and CDR2 are KGHDR and SFDVKD.

The sequence derives from a human donor with multiple sclerosis. The chain recombines TRBV24-1 with TRBJ2-2, with D unresolved. Sequencing was done on a sample of CD4+ T cells from PBMCs. CDR3 loop: CATSGGPTMTGELFF. For the CDR3, the DNA is TGTGCCACCAGTGGGGGTCCGACGATGACCGGGGAGCTGTTTTTT.